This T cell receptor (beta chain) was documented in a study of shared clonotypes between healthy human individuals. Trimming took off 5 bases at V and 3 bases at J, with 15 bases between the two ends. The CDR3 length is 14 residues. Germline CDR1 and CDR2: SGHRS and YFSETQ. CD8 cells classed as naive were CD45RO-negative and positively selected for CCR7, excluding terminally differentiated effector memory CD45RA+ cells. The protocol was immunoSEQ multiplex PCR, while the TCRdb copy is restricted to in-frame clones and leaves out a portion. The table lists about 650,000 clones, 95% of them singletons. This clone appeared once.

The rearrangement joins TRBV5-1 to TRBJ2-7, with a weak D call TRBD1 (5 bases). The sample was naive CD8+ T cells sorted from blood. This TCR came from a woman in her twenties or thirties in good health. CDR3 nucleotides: TGCGCCAGCAGGATAGAGGACATTTTCTACGAGCAGTACTTC. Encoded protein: CASRIEDIFYEQYF.